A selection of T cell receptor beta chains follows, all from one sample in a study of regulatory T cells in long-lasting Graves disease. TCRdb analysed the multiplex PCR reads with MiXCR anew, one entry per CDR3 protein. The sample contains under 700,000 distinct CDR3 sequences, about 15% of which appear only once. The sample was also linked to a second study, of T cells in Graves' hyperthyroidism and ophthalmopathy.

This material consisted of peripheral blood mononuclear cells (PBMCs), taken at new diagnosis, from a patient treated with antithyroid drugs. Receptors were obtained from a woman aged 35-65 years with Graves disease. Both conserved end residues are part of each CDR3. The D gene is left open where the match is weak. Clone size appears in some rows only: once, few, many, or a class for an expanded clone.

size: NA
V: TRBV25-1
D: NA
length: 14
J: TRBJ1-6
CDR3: CASRQGGYNSPLHF
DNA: TGTGCCAGCAGACAGGGAGGGTATAATTCACCCCTCCATTTT

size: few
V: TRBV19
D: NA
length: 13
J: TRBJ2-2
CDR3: CASSIQGTGELFF
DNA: TGTGCCAGTAGTATTCAAGGGACCGGGGAGCTGTTTTTT

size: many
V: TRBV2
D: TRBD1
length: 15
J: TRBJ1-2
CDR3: CASSARGLIGYGYTF
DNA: TGTGCCAGCAGTGCGAGGGGGCTGATTGGGTATGGCTACACCTTC

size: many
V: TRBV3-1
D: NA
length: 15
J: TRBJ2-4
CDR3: CASSPGPQAKNIQYF
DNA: TGTGCCAGCAGCCCCGGGCCCCAAGCCAAAAACATTCAGTACTTC

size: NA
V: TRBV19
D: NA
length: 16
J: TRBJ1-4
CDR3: CASSTPRGQTNEKLFF
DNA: TGTGCCAGTAGTACCCCTCGAGGCCAAACTAATGAAAAACTGTTTTTT

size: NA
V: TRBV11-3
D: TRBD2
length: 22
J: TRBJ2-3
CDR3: CASSSRTGPTSGVPTSTDTQYF
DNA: TGTGCCAGCAGCTCCCGGACAGGACCGACTAGCGGGGTGCCTACTAGCACAGATACGCAGTATTTT

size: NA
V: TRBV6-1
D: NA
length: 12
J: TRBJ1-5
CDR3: CASGSPNQPQHF
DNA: TGTGCCAGCGGATCCCCGAATCAGCCCCAGCATTTT

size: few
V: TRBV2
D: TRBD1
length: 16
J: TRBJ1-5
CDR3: CASSEDRGLGNQPQHF
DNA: TGTGCCAGCAGTGAAGACAGGGGGCTAGGCAATCAGCCCCAGCATTTT

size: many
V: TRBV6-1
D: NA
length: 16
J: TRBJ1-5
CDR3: CASSVQGGGSNQPQHF
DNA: TGTGCCAGCAGTGTACAGGGTGGAGGGAGCAATCAGCCCCAGCATTTT

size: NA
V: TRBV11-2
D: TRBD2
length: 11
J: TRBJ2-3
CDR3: CASSLEGGGYF
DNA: TGTGCCAGCAGCTTAGAGGGGGGGGGGTATTTT

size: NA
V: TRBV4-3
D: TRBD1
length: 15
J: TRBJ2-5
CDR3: CASSTLGTGGETQYF
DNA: TGCGCCAGCAGCACACTTGGGACAGGGGGCGAGACCCAGTACTTC

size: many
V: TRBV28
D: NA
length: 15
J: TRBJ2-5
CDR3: CASSLRGGSEETQYF
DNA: TGTGCCAGCAGTTTAAGGGGCGGCTCCGAGGAGACCCAGTACTTC

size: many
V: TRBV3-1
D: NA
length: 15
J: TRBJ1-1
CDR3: CASSQGWGVGTEAFF
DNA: TGTGCCAGCAGCCAAGGGTGGGGAGTGGGCACTGAAGCTTTCTTT

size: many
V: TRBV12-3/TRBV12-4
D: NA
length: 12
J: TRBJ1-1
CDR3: CASSFWGFEAFF
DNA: TGTGCCAGCAGTTTTTGGGGATTTGAAGCTTTCTTT

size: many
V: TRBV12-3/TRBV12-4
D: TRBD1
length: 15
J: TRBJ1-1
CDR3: CASSRFVRGQGVAFF
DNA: TGTGCCAGCAGCCGTTTCGTCCGCGGACAGGGGGTGGCTTTCTTT

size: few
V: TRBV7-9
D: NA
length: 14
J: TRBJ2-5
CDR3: CASSLVTGGETQYF
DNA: TGTGCCAGCAGCTTAGTTACAGGAGGGGAGACCCAGTACTTC

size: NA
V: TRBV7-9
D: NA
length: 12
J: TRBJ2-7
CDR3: CASTDPAYEQYF
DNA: TGTGCCAGCACCGATCCAGCCTACGAGCAGTACTTC

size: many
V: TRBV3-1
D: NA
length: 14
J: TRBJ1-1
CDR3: CASSQRGMNTEAFF
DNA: TGTGCCAGCAGCCAAAGAGGGATGAACACTGAAGCTTTCTTT

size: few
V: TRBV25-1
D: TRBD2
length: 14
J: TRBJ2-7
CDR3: CASSISGGDYEQYF
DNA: TGTGCCAGCTCCATTAGCGGGGGGGACTACGAGCAGTACTTC

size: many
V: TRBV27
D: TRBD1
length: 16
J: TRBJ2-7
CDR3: CASSQVPGQGAAEQYF
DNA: TGTGCCAGCAGTCAGGTCCCGGGTCAGGGGGCGGCCGAGCAGTACTTC

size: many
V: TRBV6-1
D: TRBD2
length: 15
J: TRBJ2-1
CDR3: CASPPGSGSDNEQFF
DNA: TGTGCCAGCCCCCCGGGTAGCGGGTCAGACAATGAGCAGTTCTTC

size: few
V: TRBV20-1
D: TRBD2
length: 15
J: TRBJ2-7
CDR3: CSVGLAGGVSYEQYF
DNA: TGCAGCGTGGGACTAGCGGGGGGGGTTTCCTACGAGCAGTACTTC

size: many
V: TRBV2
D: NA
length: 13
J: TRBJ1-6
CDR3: CASVNWDNSPLHF
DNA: TGTGCCTCCGTGAACTGGGATAATTCACCCCTCCACTTT

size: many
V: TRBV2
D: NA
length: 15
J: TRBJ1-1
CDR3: CASSEGQMGNTEAFF
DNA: TGTGCCAGCAGTGAGGGTCAAATGGGGAACACTGAAGCTTTCTTT

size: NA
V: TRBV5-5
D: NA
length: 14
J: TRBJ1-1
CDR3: CASTLTAQNTEAFF
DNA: TGTGCCAGCACCCTGACAGCTCAGAACACTGAAGCTTTCTTT

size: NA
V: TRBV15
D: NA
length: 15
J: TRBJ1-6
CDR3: CATTSGTGPYSPLHF
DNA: TGTGCCACCACCTCCGGCACAGGCCCCTATTCACCCCTCCACTTT

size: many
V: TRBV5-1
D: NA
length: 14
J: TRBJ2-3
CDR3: CASSLELLTDTQYF
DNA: TGCGCCAGCAGCTTGGAACTCCTCACAGATACGCAGTATTTT

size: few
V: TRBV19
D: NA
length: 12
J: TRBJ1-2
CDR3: CASSISYYGYTF
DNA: TGTGCCAGTAGTATATCATACTATGGCTACACCTTC

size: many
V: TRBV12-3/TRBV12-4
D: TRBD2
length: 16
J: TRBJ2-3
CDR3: CASSKGGSGGTDTQYF
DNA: TGTGCCAGCAGCAAAGGGGGTAGCGGGGGCACAGATACGCAGTATTTT

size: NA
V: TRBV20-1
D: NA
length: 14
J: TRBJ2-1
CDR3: CSAREGGAQDEQFF
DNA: TGCAGTGCTAGAGAGGGGGGGGCCCAAGATGAGCAGTTCTTC

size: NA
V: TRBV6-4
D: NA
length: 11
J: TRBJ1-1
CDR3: CASTTVTEAFF
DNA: TGTGCCAGCACCACCGTGACTGAAGCTTTCTTT

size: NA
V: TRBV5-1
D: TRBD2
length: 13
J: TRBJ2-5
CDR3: CASSPLAREAQYF
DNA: TGTGCCAGCAGCCCACTAGCGCGGGAGGCCCAGTACTTC

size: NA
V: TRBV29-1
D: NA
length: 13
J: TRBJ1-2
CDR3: CSVEMGVLYGYTF
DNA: TGCAGCGTTGAGATGGGGGTACTATATGGCTACACCTTC

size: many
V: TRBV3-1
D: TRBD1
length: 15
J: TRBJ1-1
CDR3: CASSQWDRVDTEAFF
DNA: TGTGCCAGCAGCCAATGGGACAGGGTCGACACTGAAGCTTTCTTT

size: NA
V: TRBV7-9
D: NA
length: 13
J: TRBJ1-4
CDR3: CASSQTGQEKLFF
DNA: TGTGCCAGCAGCCAAACCGGTCAGGAAAAACTGTTTTTT

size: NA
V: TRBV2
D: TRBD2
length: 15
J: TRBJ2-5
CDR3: CASSGRLAGGETQYF
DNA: TGTGCCAGCAGTGGGCGACTAGCGGGGGGTGAGACCCAGTACTTC

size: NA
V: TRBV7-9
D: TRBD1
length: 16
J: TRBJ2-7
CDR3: CASSPEGQGMEYEQYF
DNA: TGTGCCAGCAGCCCAGAAGGACAGGGTATGGAGTACGAGCAGTACTTC

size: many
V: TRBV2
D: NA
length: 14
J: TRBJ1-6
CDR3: CASSPGGVSSPLHF
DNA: TGTGCCAGCAGCCCCGGAGGGGTTAGTTCACCCCTCCACTTT

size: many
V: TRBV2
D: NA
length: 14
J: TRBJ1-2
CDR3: CASSPTTASYGYTF
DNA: TGTGCCAGCAGCCCAACGACAGCATCCTATGGCTACACCTTC

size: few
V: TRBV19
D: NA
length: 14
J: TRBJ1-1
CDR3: CASSVKGTGTEAFF
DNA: TGTGCCAGTAGTGTTAAGGGTACCGGCACTGAAGCTTTCTTT

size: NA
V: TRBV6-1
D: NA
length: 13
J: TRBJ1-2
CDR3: CASMTTGLGGYTF
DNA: TGTGCCAGCATGACGACAGGCCTGGGTGGCTACACCTTC

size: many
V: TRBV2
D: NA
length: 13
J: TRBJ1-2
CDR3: CASNLATVFGYTF
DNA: TGTGCCAGCAATCTAGCGACGGTGTTCGGCTACACCTTC

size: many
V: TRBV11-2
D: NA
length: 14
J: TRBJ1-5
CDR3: CASSFGRGNQPQHF
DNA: TGTGCCAGCAGCTTCGGCAGGGGTAATCAGCCCCAGCATTTT

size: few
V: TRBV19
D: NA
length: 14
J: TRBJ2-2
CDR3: CASSIIGGSGELFF
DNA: TGTGCCAGTAGTATTATAGGGGGTTCGGGGGAGCTGTTTTTT

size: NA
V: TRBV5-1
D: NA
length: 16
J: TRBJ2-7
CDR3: CASSLGAGQAGGEQYF
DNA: TGCGCCAGCAGCTTGGGAGCGGGACAGGCAGGAGGCGAGCAGTACTTC

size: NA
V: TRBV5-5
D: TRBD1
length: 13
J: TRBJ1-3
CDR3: CASSPGQADTIYF
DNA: TGTGCCAGCAGCCCCGGACAGGCAGACACCATATATTTT

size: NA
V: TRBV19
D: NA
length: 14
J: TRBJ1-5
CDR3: CASSIWGSNQPQHF
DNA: TGTGCCAGTAGTATATGGGGTAGCAATCAGCCCCAGCATTTT

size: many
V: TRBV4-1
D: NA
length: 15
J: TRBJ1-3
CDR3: CASSQAGLAGNTIYF
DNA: TGCGCCAGCAGCCAAGCGGGGTTGGCTGGAAACACCATATATTTT

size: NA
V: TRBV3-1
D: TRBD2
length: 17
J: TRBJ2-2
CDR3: CASSHRLAGATTGELFF
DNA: TGTGCCAGCAGCCATCGACTAGCGGGGGCGACCACCGGGGAGCTGTTTTTT

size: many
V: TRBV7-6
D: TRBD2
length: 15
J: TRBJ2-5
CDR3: CASSLARGVQETQYF
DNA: TGTGCCAGCAGCTTAGCGCGGGGGGTCCAAGAGACCCAGTACTTC

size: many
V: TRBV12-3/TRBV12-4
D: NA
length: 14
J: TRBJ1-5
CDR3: CASSRARINQPQHF
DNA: TGTGCCAGCAGTCGAGCCCGAATAAATCAGCCCCAGCATTTT

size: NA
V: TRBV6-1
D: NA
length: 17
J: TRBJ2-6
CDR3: CASRLLQRGPGANVLTF
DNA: TGTGCCAGCAGATTGCTACAACGGGGGCCTGGGGCCAACGTCCTGACTTTC